Following are 30 T cell receptor beta chains from one sample sequenced in a study of blood T cells in healthy people across ages (dated by TCRdb to the mid-2010s). Preparation of the library involved 5' RACE. Instrument used: Illumina HiSeq 2500. A second PCR of roughly 6 to 11 cycles was run with a J-beta primer mix and a sample-barcoded 5' primer. TCRdb reworked the public reads: Q25 trimming with fastp, MiXCR clone assembly, productive beta chains retained. Every CDR3 protein is listed once, alongside the most common genes and DNA of its rows. In this sample the table shows about 1,400,000 distinct CDR3 sequences, approximately 42% of which occur a single time. The top ten constitute roughly 8.2% of the sample. The sequenced sample consisted of blood. The receptors shown here come from a young woman in good health.

This clonotype has only a few counts. V gene TRBV25-1 combines with J gene TRBJ2-5; D is unclear. V lost 1 base and J lost 5, with 11 bases in between. The CDR3 is 14 residues long. The germline gives CDR1 MGHDK, CDR2 SYGVNS. In nucleotides, the CDR3 is TGTGCCAGCAGTGAATTCAGTACCTCGGAGACCCAGTACTTC. Its protein product is CASSEFSTSETQYF.

The CDR3 DNA is TGTGCCAGCCTATTCCGGGACAGGGGGCGCCTGGGCGAGCAGTACTTC. Amino acids: CASLFRDRGRLGEQYF. The chain combines TRBV28 with TRBJ2-5, with TRBD1 identical over 12 bases. The DNA end lines up better with TRBJ2-7; the J call may be wrong. The CDR3 totals 16 residues. Germline-derived CDR1 and CDR2 are MDHEN and SYDVKM.

This chain connects TRBV5-1 to TRBJ2-5; TRBD2 matches at 7 bases. The germline V gene has CDR1 SGHRS and CDR2 YFSETQ. The trim removed 3 bases at V and 1 base at J, leaving 6 bases unmatched. CDR3 size: 15 residues. This chain's CDR3 is CASSSMTSPQETQYF. The CDR3, as DNA: TGCGCCAGCAGCTCTATGACTAGCCCCCAAGAGACCCAGTACTTC. Using reference TRBV5-1 and TRBJ2-5 for the parts outside the CDR3, the full variable domain is KAGVTQTPRYLIKTRGQQVTLSCSPISGHRSVSWYQQTPGQGLQFLFEYFSETQRNKGNFPGRFSGRQFSNSRSEMNVSTLELGDSALYLCASSSMTSPQETQYFGPGTRLLVL.

This clonotype was counted only a few times. The J gene is TRBJ2-7, the V gene TRBV27, with D tentatively TRBD1 or TRBD2 (5 bases each). The V end was cut by 6 bases, the J end by 0 bases, with 15 bases between. Germline CDR1 MNHEY, CDR2 SMNVEV (reference sequence). The CDR3 extends over 15 amino acids. The CDR3 loop is CASSRTRDLSYEQYF. The CDR3 bases are TGTGCCAGCAGCCGGACCCGGGACCTCTCCTACGAGCAGTACTTC.

The genes are TRBV5-6 and TRBJ2-7, with 8 bases aligning to TRBD1. The V gene end was trimmed by 4 bases and the J gene end by 0 bases; junction bases not matched to a gene: 9. CDR1 SGHDT and CDR2 YYEEEE come from the germline V gene. CDR3 length: 16 amino acids. The CDR3 region has the DNA TGTGCCAGCAGCCAGACGACAGGGGACCTCTCCTACGAGCAGTACTTC. As protein: CASSQTTGDLSYEQYF.

The CDR3 loop is CAHSPSSYNEQFF. CDR3 in DNA: TGTGCCCATAGCCCGAGCTCCTACAATGAGCAGTTCTTC. This chain uses TRBV15 with TRBJ2-1; unclear D gene. Germline CDR1 LNHNV, CDR2 YYDKDF (reference sequence). Trimming took 11 bases from V and 0 from J, leaving 11 bases between them. This CDR3 is built from 13 residues. The complete variable domain, with remaining parts taken from reference TRBV15 and TRBJ2-1, reads DAMVIQNPRYQVTQFGKPVTLSCSQTLNHNVMYWYQQKSSQAPKLLFHYYDKDFNNEADTPDNFQSRRPNTSFCFLDIRSPGLGDTAMYLCAHSPSSYNEQFFGPGTRLTVL.

This rearrangement joins TRBV2 to TRBJ1-5; TRBD1 agrees at 7 bases. Germline V gene sequence: CDR1 SNHLY, CDR2 FYNNEI. This CDR3 is 13 amino acids long. V trimming: 11 bases; J trimming: 1 base; junction bases outside the gene matches: 5. DNA of the CDR3: TGTGCCGGTGGACAGGAGAGCAATCAGCCCCAGCATTTT. The encoded protein is CAGGQESNQPQHF.

This clonotype was seen more than once but under ten times. The chain links TRBV6-6 to TRBJ1-4; D gene unclear. The CDR3 sequence is 14 residues long. Germline CDR1 and CDR2: MNHNY and SVGAGI (reference sequence). Trimming pared 2 bases from V and 0 bases from J, leaving 4 bases between. The CDR3 loop is CASSYGATNEKLFF. In DNA, the CDR3 is TGTGCCAGCAGTTACGGTGCAACTAATGAAAAACTGTTTTTT.

The gene calls are TRBV7-2 and TRBJ2-1; TRBD2 aligns across 10 bases. Germline CDR1 SGHTA, CDR2 FQGNSA. The junction had 10 bases not matched to a gene; V was cut back by 4 bases and J by 7 bases. CDR3 length: 16 residues. CDR3 region: CASSSPSGGYRNEQFF. Written as DNA, the CDR3 is TGTGCCAGCAGCTCCCCTAGCGGGGGTTATCGTAATGAGCAGTTCTTC. Together with reference TRBV7-2 and TRBJ2-1, the CDR3 gives the full variable domain: GAGVSQSPSNKVTEKGKDVELRCDPISGHTALYWYRQSLGQGLEFLIYFQGNSAPDKSGLPSDRFSAERTGGSVSTLTIQRTQQEDSAVYLCASSSPSGGYRNEQFFGPGTRLTVL.

This clonotype was observed many times. V and J are TRBV27 and TRBJ1-6; a weak D match, TRBD1 (6 bases). The CDR3 is made up of 14 amino acids. In germline, CDR1 is MNHEY, CDR2 SMNVEV (reference sequence). V dropped 5 bases and J dropped 6 bases, with 11 bases sitting between them. CDR3 amino acids: CASSQQGANSPLHF. CDR3 nucleotide sequence: TGTGCCAGCAGTCAACAGGGTGCTAATTCACCCCTCCACTTT.

This clonotype was seen a handful of times. This chain links TRBV11-2 with TRBJ1-5; TRBD1 matches at 7 bases. The CDR3 is 15 amino acids. V lost 4 bases, J lost 6 bases, and 9 bases stayed unmatched. CDR1 is SGHAT and CDR2 is FQNNGV in the germline V gene. CDR3 amino acids: CASSSGTAPGQPQHF. The CDR3 nucleotides are TGTGCCAGCAGCTCGGGGACAGCCCCTGGTCAGCCCCAGCATTTT.

The rearrangement links TRBV5-1 to TRBJ2-6; TRBD1 aligns across 10 bases. The length of the CDR3 is 19 residues. The germline V gene encodes CDR1 SGHRS and CDR2 YFSETQ. Trimming removed 5 bases from V and 0 bases from J; junction bases left unmatched: 11. This chain's CDR3 is CASSSGGTGVFSGANVLTF. The CDR3, as DNA: TGCGCCAGCAGTTCTGGCGGGACAGGGGTTTTCTCTGGGGCCAACGTCCTGACTTTC.

This clonotype was seen once. The chain uses TRBV29-1 and TRBJ2-3; D not resolved. The CDR3 loop spans 15 amino acids. V lost 4 bases and J lost 0, with 14 bases in between. From germline, CDR1 is SQVTM and CDR2 ANQGSEA. For the CDR3, the DNA is TGCAGCGTTGCTGACGAGAGCCTTAGCACAGATACGCAGTATTTT. It codes for CSVADESLSTDTQYF.

CDR3 sequence reads: CASSQVDSYGYTF. The CDR3 coding sequence is TGTGCCAGCAGCCAAGTAGACAGCTATGGCTACACCTTC. The chain uses TRBV3-1 and TRBJ1-2; possible D gene TRBD1, 5 bases. Germline CDR1 LGHDT, CDR2 YNNKEL (reference sequence). Trimming removed 1 base at V and 4 bases at J, with 7 bases between. The CDR3 contains 13 residues.

The chain recombines TRBV7-8 with TRBJ1-2; no reliable D call. The germline gives CDR1 SGHVS, CDR2 FQNEAQ. Trimming cost V 7 bases and J 4 bases, with 16 bases left between them. The CDR3 has 14 amino acids. Here the CDR3 DNA reads TGTGCCAGCATGGTCGCAGGTGGCATCTATGGCTACACCTTC. This gives the protein CASMVAGGIYGYTF. Supplemented by reference TRBV7-8 and TRBJ1-2, the full variable domain reads GAGVSQSPRYKVAKRGQDVALRCDPISGHVSLFWYQQALGQGPEFLTYFQNEAQLDKSGLPSDRFFAERPEGSVSTLKIQRTQQEDSAVYLCASMVAGGIYGYTFGSGTRLTVV.

The rearrangement links TRBV7-2 to TRBJ1-2; possibly TRBD1 for D (5 bases). CDR1 is SGHTA, CDR2 FQGNSA, per germline. The V end was cut by 6 bases, the J end by 7 bases, with 21 bases between. The CDR3 is made up of 15 amino acids. The CDR3 protein is CASSSNRDQGGGYTF. The CDR3 region has the DNA TGTGCCAGCAGTTCGAATAGGGACCAGGGTGGTGGCTACACCTTC.

This clonotype occurred a few times. The chain links TRBV15 to TRBJ1-5; D is ambiguous. The CDR3 extends over 13 amino acids. Trimming removed 5 bases at V and 2 bases at J, with 7 bases between. Germline assignment: CDR1 LNHNV and CDR2 YYDKDF (reference sequence). CDR3 DNA: TGTGCCACCAGCGGATCGGGCAATCAGCCCCAGCATTTT. Translation: CATSGSGNQPQHF.

A few counts support this clonotype. The chain employs TRBV6-6 and TRBJ2-2; 10 bases are shared with TRBD2. CDR1 MNHNY and CDR2 SVGAGI come from the germline V gene (reference sequence). The junction had 8 bases not matched to a gene; V was cut back by 5 bases and J by 2 bases. This CDR3 is 17 amino acids long. CDR3 region: CASSHLRTSGNTGELFF. CDR3 bases: TGTGCCAGCAGTCACCTACGGACTAGCGGTAACACCGGGGAGCTGTTTTTT.

The V gene is TRBV3-1, the J gene TRBJ2-1, with 8 bases that match TRBD2. Germline V CDR1 and CDR2: LGHDT, YNNKEL (reference sequence). The CDR3 has 15 amino acids. V lost 0 bases, J lost 7 bases, and 5 bases stayed unmatched. CDR3 nucleotides: TGTGCCAGCAGCCAAGAAGGCGGGGGGTCGAATGAGCAGTTCTTC. Its translation is CASSQEGGGSNEQFF.

The CDR3 DNA reads as TGTGCCAGCAGCCAAGACGGCGGGAGCACAGATACGCAGTATTTT. This gives the protein CASSQDGGSTDTQYF. This chain joins TRBV3-1 and TRBJ2-3; tentative D call: TRBD2 (5 bases). This CDR3 contains 15 residues. Germline loops: CDR1 LGHDT, CDR2 YNNKEL (reference sequence). Trimming took 0 bases from V and 0 from J, leaving 7 bases between them.

In its sample, this clonotype was seen many times. The rearrangement joins TRBV25-1 to TRBJ2-2; a weak D match, TRBD2 (6 bases). The V and J ends lost 0 bases and 6 bases respectively, with 14 bases between them. CDR1 MGHDK and CDR2 SYGVNS come from the germline V gene. The CDR3 runs 16 residues. The DNA of the CDR3 is TGTGCCAGCAGTGAATATGTGGGGGGTTTTGCCGGGGAGCTGTTTTTT. As protein: CASSEYVGGFAGELFF. The full variable domain, completed using reference TRBV25-1 and TRBJ2-2, is EADIYQTPRYLVIGTGKKITLECSQTMGHDKMYWYQQDPGMELHLIHYSYGVNSTEKGDLSSESTVSRIRTEHFPLTLESARPSHTSQYLCASSEYVGGFAGELFFGEGSRLTVL.

In this sample, this clonotype turned up once. The CDR3 here is CASSQDGGPNQPQHF. The CDR3 DNA follows: TGTGCCAGCAGCCAAGATGGGGGCCCGAATCAGCCCCAGCATTTT. The gene calls are TRBV3-1 and TRBJ1-5; D might be TRBD1 (6 bases). CDR3 length: 15 residues. Trimming shortened V by 0 bases and J by 4 bases, and 10 bases separated the two germline ends. Germline V lookup: CDR1 LGHDT, CDR2 YNNKEL (reference sequence).

The rearrangement links TRBV2 to TRBJ1-4; 9 bases match TRBD1. V gave up 2 bases and J gave up 7 bases; unmatched junction bases: 5. The CDR3 totals 15 residues. Per the germline V gene, CDR1 is SNHLY and CDR2 is FYNNEI. The CDR3 sequence is CASSELGQGGEKLFF. The CDR3 region has the DNA TGTGCCAGCAGTGAACTGGGACAGGGAGGTGAAAAACTGTTTTTT.

Points on this clonotype: Possible read error: a much larger clone is one base away. The chain uses TRBV14 and TRBJ2-3; D remains unclear. Germline V CDR1 and CDR2: SGHDN, FVKESK. V lost 0 bases, J lost 3 bases, and 4 bases lay in between. The CDR3 spans 13 residues. The CDR3 loop is CASSQDWTDTQYF. As DNA, the CDR3 is TGTGCCAGCAGCCAAGATTGGACAGATACGCAGTATTTT.

This clonotype was observed at least ten times. The rearrangement links TRBV29-1 to TRBJ2-5; TRBD2 aligns across 8 bases. CDR3 length: 13 amino acids. The V gene end was trimmed by 5 bases and the J gene end by 10 bases; junction bases not matched to a gene: 12. CDR1 is SQVTM and CDR2 is ANQGSEA in the germline V gene. The CDR3 sequence: CSVRTSGKRDQYF. CDR3 nucleotides: TGCAGCGTTCGTACTAGCGGCAAGAGAGACCAGTACTTC.

The chain has TRBV19 and TRBJ2-7, with D unresolved. Judging by the DNA end, TRBJ2-5 fits better; the J call may be wrong. This CDR3 spans 14 amino acids. Germline V gene lookup returns CDR1 LNHDA and CDR2 SQIVND (reference sequence). CDR3 loop: CASSIWGSGETQYF. CDR3 DNA sequence: TGTGCCAGTAGTATTTGGGGTTCGGGAGAGACCCAGTACTTC.

The CDR3 bases are TGCAGTGCTAGCCCGGGACTAGGGGGTGAGCAGTTCTTC. Translated, it gives CSASPGLGGEQFF. The chain has TRBV20-1 and TRBJ2-1; 8 bases are a match to TRBD2. The V segment lost 3 bases and the J segment 9 bases; nucleotides outside the gene matches: 7. The germline V gene has CDR1 DFQATT and CDR2 SNEGSKA (reference sequence). The CDR3 has 13 residues.

J is TRBJ2-1 and V is TRBV5-1, with 8 bases lining up with TRBD1. The J call may be faulty, since TRBJ2-7 better matches the DNA end. In germline, CDR1 is SGHRS, CDR2 YFSETQ. This CDR3 is built from 15 residues. CDR3 nucleotides: TGCGCCAGCAGCCAGGACAGGGTTTCCTACAATGAGCAGTACTTC. Translated: CASSQDRVSYNEQYF.

V usage is TRBV11-2 and J usage is TRBJ2-7, with D tentatively TRBD2 (5 bases). Germline assignment: CDR1 SGHAT and CDR2 FQNNGV. The CDR3 runs 14 residues. V was cut by 7 bases and J by 1 base, with 14 bases left in between. The CDR3 nucleotides read TGTGCCAGCACCAAACGGACTCAGTCCTACGAGCAGTACTTC. This gives the protein CASTKRTQSYEQYF.

This clonotype has just a few counts. The V call is TRBV12-3 or TRBV12-4, the J call TRBJ2-1, with 7 bases aligning to TRBD2. V shed 2 bases and J 12 bases; nucleotides not matched to a gene: 4. The CDR3 sequence is 12 residues long. The CDR3 coding sequence is TGTGCCAGCAGTTTATCAGCGGGGACGCAGTTCTTC. Amino acids: CASSLSAGTQFF.